This note documents a single T cell receptor (beta chain) sequence. Libraries were prepared by immunoSEQ multiplex PCR; TCRdb keeps only in-frame clonotypes and omits some of them. Among a few hundred thousand clones listed, 85% were seen once. Trimming cost V 4 bases and J 2 bases, with 10 bases left between them. The CDR3 covers 14 residues. Germline V gene lookup returns CDR1 MNHEY and CDR2 SVGAGI. These data originate in a study of blood T cell repertoires in COVID-19. Study information: Sites in the United States, Italy and Spain provided acute and convalescent COVID-19 samples.

The rearrangement uses TRBV6-5 and TRBJ2-3; D may be TRBD2 (5 bases). This clonotype originated in a woman between 18 and 29 years old with acute or convalescent COVID-19. The sequenced sample consisted of peripheral blood. The CDR3 bases are TGTGCCAGCAGTTCTTGGACTTTCACAGATACGCAGTATTTT. Its protein is CASSSWTFTDTQYF.